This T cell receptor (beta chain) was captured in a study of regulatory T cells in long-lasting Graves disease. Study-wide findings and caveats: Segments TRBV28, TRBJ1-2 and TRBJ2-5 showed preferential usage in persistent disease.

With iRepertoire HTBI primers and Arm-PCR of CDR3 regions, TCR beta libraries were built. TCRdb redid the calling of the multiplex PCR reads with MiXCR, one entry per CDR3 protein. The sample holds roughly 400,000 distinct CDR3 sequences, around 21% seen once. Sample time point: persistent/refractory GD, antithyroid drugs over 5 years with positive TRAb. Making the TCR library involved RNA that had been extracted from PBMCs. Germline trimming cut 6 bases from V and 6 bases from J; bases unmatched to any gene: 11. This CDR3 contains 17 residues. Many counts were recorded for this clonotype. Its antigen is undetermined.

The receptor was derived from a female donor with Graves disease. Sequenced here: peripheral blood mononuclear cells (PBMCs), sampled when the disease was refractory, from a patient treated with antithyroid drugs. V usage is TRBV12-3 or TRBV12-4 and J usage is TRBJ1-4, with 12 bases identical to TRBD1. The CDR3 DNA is TGTGCCAGCAGACCGGGACAGGGGGCCTCGAATTATGAAAAACTGTTTTTT. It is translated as CASRPGQGASNYEKLFF.